This T cell receptor beta chain was captured in a study of T-cell memory formation after mild COVID-19. Across the whole study: TCR clusters showed largely donor specificity. Study-wide results and caveats: Memory sampled before infection contained some responding clones, suggesting cross-reactive memory joined.

TCRdb called the 5' RACE reads again in MiXCR, with one record for every CDR3 protein. Among roughly 320,000 distinct CDR3 sequences listed, under 30% were seen once. This CDR3 has 15 amino acids. V shed 2 bases, J shed 3 bases, and the junction held 5 bases outside the gene matches. The germline V gene has CDR1 MNHNY and CDR2 SVGAGI (reference sequence). In the case of this clonotype: The antigen is unknown.

The chain recombines TRBV6-6 with TRBJ2-3; TRBD1 matches 7 bases. The clonotype originates from an adult woman who had mild COVID-19 (a few samples of this study predate the infection). Cell type and time point are not known. The sequenced sample consisted of PBMCs or a T cell subset sorted from them (not recorded which). The DNA for the CDR3 is TGTGCCAGCAGTTACCCCAGGGGGAGTACAGATACGCAGTATTTT. Amino acid sequence: CASSYPRGSTDTQYF.